These 18 T cell receptor beta chains were all obtained from the same sample, sequenced in a study of vaccination and CD4 T cells after COVID-19. Time point in this sample: late sampling 161 to 241 days after vaccination in a few convalescent patients. Noted treatment: approximately 11-day PBMC culture with coronavirus spike peptide pools or control peptides (ViraFEST assay). The Oncomine TCR Beta short-read assay sequenced DNA from cultured CD4+ T cells. Each CDR3 protein gets one entry after TCRdb re-called the PCR reads with MiXCR. This sample has about 23,000 distinct CDR3 sequences; 43% occur once, and the top ten carry 4.9%. These receptors have no known antigen. Source: CD4+ T cells from blood, cultured in vitro, taken about 7 months after SARS-CoV-2 vaccination. The receptors shown here come from a human donor who had recovered from COVID-19.

This clonotype was found a few times. The chain uses TRBV24-1 and TRBJ2-1; D could derive from TRBD1 or TRBD2 (6 bases each). Germline V gene lookup returns CDR1 KGHDR and CDR2 SFDVKD. V dropped 0 bases and J dropped 6 bases, with 14 bases sitting between them. The CDR3 is made up of 16 amino acids. CDR3 coding DNA: TGTGCCACCAGTGATTTGAGGGGGACTGTTGCCAATGAGCAGTTCTTC. Translation gives CATSDLRGTVANEQFF.

This clonotype has more than one count but fewer than ten. The V call is TRBV6-5, the J call TRBJ2-7; 8 bases map to TRBD2. Per germline, CDR1 MNHEY and CDR2 SVGAGI. Unmatched junction bases numbered 4, after V lost 0 bases and J lost 3 bases. There are 15 residues in the CDR3. The CDR3 is CASSYSTSGYYEQYF. Written as DNA, the CDR3 is TGTGCCAGCAGTTACTCCACTAGCGGATACTACGAGCAGTACTTC.

This clonotype was detected only a few times. V is TRBV20-1 and J is TRBJ2-7; tentative D call: TRBD1 (6 bases). Germline V gene data show CDR1 as DFQATT and CDR2 as SNEGSKA (reference sequence). The length of the CDR3 is 15 residues. V was shortened by 5 bases and J by 1 base, with 18 bases between the two germline ends. The DNA for the CDR3 is TGCAGTGCTTCCCCCCCGACAGGATTATCCTACGAGCAGTACTTC. Its translation: CSASPPTGLSYEQYF.

The J gene is TRBJ2-5, the V gene TRBV20-1, with D possibly being TRBD1 (6 bases). CDR1 and CDR2 (germline): DFQATT, SNEGSKA (reference sequence). The CDR3 totals 19 residues. V gave up 1 base and J gave up 2 bases, with 26 bases separating them. This chain's CDR3 is CSARGQGGILGDAQETQYF. DNA of the CDR3: TGCAGTGCTAGAGGCCAAGGGGGAATCCTTGGGGACGCACAAGAGACCCAGTACTTC.

The genes are TRBV28 and TRBJ2-3; TRBD2 might be the D (6 bases). The V end lost 6 bases, the J end lost 4 bases, and 14 bases lay between the germline ends. The CDR3 contains 14 residues. The germline gives CDR1 MDHEN, CDR2 SYDVKM. The CDR3 region has the DNA TGTGCCAGCAGATCGTTACCGGGAGCAGATACGCAGTATTTT. Translated, it gives CASRSLPGADTQYF. The variable domain in full, with the rest retrieved from reference TRBV28 and TRBJ2-3, is DVKVTQSSRYLVKRTGEKVFLECVQDMDHENMFWYRQDPGLGLRLIYFSYDVKMKEKGDIPEGYSVSREKKERFSLILESASTNQTSMYLCASRSLPGADTQYFGPGTRLTVL.

For the CDR3, the DNA is TGTGCCAGCAGTTACGGACCCGTAGATACGCAGTATTTT. Amino acid sequence: CASSYGPVDTQYF. The chain is built from TRBV6-5 and TRBJ2-3; D is undetermined. The CDR3 is made up of 13 amino acids. In germline, CDR1 is MNHEY, CDR2 SVGAGI. Trimming removed 2 bases at V and 5 bases at J, with 8 bases between.

V gene TRBV28 combines with J gene TRBJ1-1; 7 bases agree with TRBD1. This CDR3 is 11 amino acids long. Germline CDR1 MDHEN, CDR2 SYDVKM. CDR3 nucleotides: TGTGCGGTAAAGGGGGCCTGGGAAGCTTTCTTT. Amino acid sequence: CAVKGAWEAFF.

V and J are TRBV6-1 and TRBJ2-1, with D perhaps matching TRBD1 (6 bases). The CDR3 contains 13 residues. V was pared by 6 bases and J by 6 bases, with 12 bases between. Germline CDR1 MNHNS, CDR2 SASEGT. CDR3 nucleotide sequence: TGTGCCAGCAGCAGGGGAGTGTTCAATGAGCAGTTCTTC. Translation gives CASSRGVFNEQFF.

The V call is TRBV7-9, the J call TRBJ2-1; D is unresolved. The CDR3 covers 15 residues. The germline V and J ends were trimmed by 5 bases and 1 base, with 12 bases remaining between them. Germline V gives CDR1 SEHNR, CDR2 FQNEAQ (reference sequence). CDR3 DNA: TGTGCCAGCAGCCCCTGGTCTGGGTCCTACAATGAGCAGTTCTTC. This gives the protein CASSPWSGSYNEQFF.

The rearrangement joins TRBV7-3 to TRBJ2-1, with D perhaps TRBD2 (5 bases). Trimming cost V 5 bases and J 9 bases, with 14 bases left between them. This CDR3 comprises 13 residues. Germline CDR1 reads SGHTA; CDR2 reads FQGTGA. The CDR3 DNA sequence: TGTGCCAGCAGCGACCTAGCAGAGGGTGAGCAGTTCTTC. Translated, it gives CASSDLAEGEQFF.

CDR3 DNA sequence: TGTGCCAGCAGACAGGGGAATCAGCCCCAGCATTTT. Protein sequence: CASRQGNQPQHF. The chain has TRBV28 and TRBJ1-5, with 7 bases aligning to TRBD1. Unmatched junction bases numbered 0, after V lost 6 bases and J lost 4 bases. Germline CDR1 reads MDHEN; CDR2 reads SYDVKM. This CDR3 has 12 amino acids.

This clonotype was detected a few times. CDR3 sequence: CASSYTIREIGQETQYF. For the CDR3, the DNA is TGTGCCAGCAGCTACACTATCCGAGAGATCGGACAAGAGACCCAGTACTTC. The rearrangement links TRBV28 to TRBJ2-5; no firm D call. V lost 6 bases to trimming and J lost 2 bases, with 22 bases between them. Germline loops: CDR1 MDHEN, CDR2 SYDVKM. This CDR3 has 17 amino acids. The full variable domain, with the rest looked up from reference TRBV28 and TRBJ2-5, is DVKVTQSSRYLVKRTGEKVFLECVQDMDHENMFWYRQDPGLGLRLIYFSYDVKMKEKGDIPEGYSVSREKKERFSLILESASTNQTSMYLCASSYTIREIGQETQYFGPGTRLLVL.

This chain uses TRBV29-1 with TRBJ2-7, with 7 bases fitting TRBD2. Unmatched junction bases numbered 11, after V lost 3 bases and J lost 6 bases. The CDR3 extends over 14 amino acids. The germline CDR1 and CDR2 sequences are SQVTM and ANQGSEA. In nucleotides, the CDR3 is TGCAGCGTTGAGGGGACTACCTCCGTCGGCGAGCAGTACTTC. This encodes CSVEGTTSVGEQYF.

V gene TRBV28 combines with J gene TRBJ2-3, with 7 bases matching TRBD2. In germline, CDR1 is MDHEN, CDR2 SYDVKM. The ends lost 5 bases at V and 11 bases at J; junction bases unmatched: 4. The CDR3 spans 11 residues. The CDR3 protein is CASSGRGGQYF. The CDR3 DNA sequence: TGTGCCAGCAGTGGACGCGGGGGGCAGTATTTT.

Worth noting for this clonotype: Germline is not matched at one junction end, which may reflect a read error. The V gene is TRBV7-3, the J gene TRBJ2-2, with 9 positions matching TRBD1. The CDR3 consists of 16 residues. From germline, CDR1 is SGHTA and CDR2 FQGTGA. The CDR3 DNA reads TGTGCCAGCAGCCGACACGGGACAGGGAACACCGGGGAGCCGTTTTTT. It encodes CASSRHGTGNTGEPFF.

On this clonotype itself: Germline is not matched at one junction end, which may reflect a read error. V is TRBV19 and J is TRBJ2-7; 7 bases align to TRBD2. CDR3 length equals 15 residues. Looked up from germline, CDR1 is LNHDA and CDR2 is SQIVND (reference sequence). Written as DNA, the CDR3 is TGCGCCAGCAGCCAAGGTCTAGCGGAGGCCTACGAGCAGTACTTC. This encodes CASSQGLAEAYEQYF. Full variable domain (remainder filled in from reference TRBV19 and TRBJ2-7): DGGITQSPKYLFRKEGQNVTLSCEQNLNHDAMYWYRQDPGQGLRLIYYSQIVNDFQKGDIAEGYSVSREKKESFPLTVTSAQKNPTAFYLCASSQGLAEAYEQYFGPGTRLTVT.

The chain combines TRBV5-4 with TRBJ1-1; possible D gene TRBD1, 6 bases. Germline assignment: CDR1 SGHNT and CDR2 YYREEE (reference sequence). Trimming shortened V by 4 bases and J by 5 bases, and 18 bases separated the two germline ends. This CDR3 has 15 residues. This chain's CDR3 is CASSPRGGAPTEAFF. The CDR3 bases are TGTGCCAGCAGCCCTAGGGGGGGGGCGCCGACTGAAGCTTTCTTT.

This clonotype came up a few times. The chain employs TRBV20-1 and TRBJ1-5; no definite D call. Trimming stripped 3 bases from V and 3 bases from J, with 12 bases between. Germline lookup yields CDR1 DFQATT and CDR2 SNEGSKA (reference sequence). This CDR3 contains 14 residues. CDR3 DNA: TGCAGTGCTAGTCGGGTGGCCAACAATCAGCCCCAGCATTTT. Protein product: CSASRVANNQPQHF.